The present TCR beta chain was sequenced within a study of cytomegalovirus exposure and HLA in healthy donors. General study findings and limits: With DRB1 most and HLA-C fewest, TCR association rates differed between HLA loci in a later analysis.

CDR1 SGHDT and CDR2 YYEEEE come from the germline V gene. The CDR3 runs 16 residues. With V trimmed by 0 bases and J by 4 bases, 6 bases remained unmatched. Concerning this clone itself: Its antigen is unknown.

The study ran its PCR with 60 Vbeta and 13 Jbeta primers. TCRdb's copy holds only in-frame clones and misses some; the assay was immunoSEQ multiplex PCR. The data contain 150,000 to 200,000 clones, around 75% of them seen just once; the ten biggest clones take up less than 2%. The rearrangement links TRBV5-6 to TRBJ1-4; 7 bases fit TRBD1. This clonotype originated in a woman aged 25-40 years in good health and CMV-seronegative. The sample consisted of PBMCs. CDR3 DNA: TGTGCCAGCAGCTTGGCCTGGGACAGAGTTAATGAAAAACTGTTTTTT. It codes for CASSLAWDRVNEKLFF.